These 12 T cell receptor beta chains were all obtained from the same sample, sequenced in a study of T cells after yellow fever vaccination. MiXCR was run by TCRdb on the 5' RACE reads, yielding one entry per CDR3 protein. There are approximately 160,000 distinct CDR3 sequences in the sample; approximately 9.7% occur only once, and about a third lies in the top ten. Sample: CD8+ T cells sorted from PBMCs, taken 45 days after the yellow fever booster vaccination. The receptors originated from a man between 18 and 35 years old who received the YFV17D yellow fever vaccine.

The rearrangement uses TRBV20-1 and TRBJ1-6; D not certain. The CDR3 runs 17 residues. Trimming cost V 0 bases and J 6 bases, with 18 bases left between them. The V gene's germline CDR1 is DFQATT and CDR2 SNEGSKA (reference sequence). The CDR3 bases are TGCAGTGCTAGAGATCTTGGAAAGGTCGAACTTAATTCACCCCTCCACTTT. Translation gives CSARDLGKVELNSPLHF.

This clonotype was counted many times. The chain couples TRBV7-8 to TRBJ2-2; 10 bases are shared with TRBD2. V gave up 6 bases and J gave up 8 bases; unmatched junction bases: 15. The CDR3 is made up of 17 amino acids. Germline loops: CDR1 SGHVS, CDR2 FQNEAQ. CDR3 amino acids: CASSPDRLASGGGELFF. The CDR3 region has the DNA TGTGCCAGCAGTCCCGATAGGCTGGCTAGCGGGGGTGGGGAGCTGTTTTTT.

This clonotype showed up just a few times. V is TRBV14 and J is TRBJ2-5, with D hard to call. The CDR3 has 14 amino acids. Trimming cost V 3 bases and J 3 bases, with 11 bases left between them. Germline V gene sequence: CDR1 SGHDN, CDR2 FVKESK. In DNA form, the CDR3 reads TGTGCCAGCAGCCAGGCTCTCGGCAAAGAGACCCAGTACTTC. It yields the protein CASSQALGKETQYF.

The chain couples TRBV12-3 or TRBV12-4 to TRBJ1-5; 7 bases map to TRBD1. The length of the CDR3 is 14 residues. Unmatched junction bases numbered 4, after V lost 4 bases and J lost 4 bases. This CDR3 is CASSSRGPNQPQHF. The CDR3 nucleotides are TGTGCCAGCAGTTCAAGGGGGCCTAATCAGCCCCAGCATTTT.

The V call is TRBV7-9, the J call TRBJ2-1, with 11 bases matching TRBD2. Germline values: CDR1 SEHNR, CDR2 FQNEAQ (reference sequence). The J segment lost 6 bases and the V segment lost 4 bases, leaving 11 bases of the junction unmatched. The CDR3 runs 17 residues. CDR3 protein: CASSSPYIAGGSNEQFF. For the CDR3, the DNA is TGTGCCAGCAGCTCACCATATATAGCGGGGGGGAGCAATGAGCAGTTCTTC.

This clonotype has only a few counts. The chain links TRBV7-8 to TRBJ1-5; D is uncertain. The CDR3 length is 19 residues. V dropped 5 bases and J dropped 0 bases, with 23 bases sitting between them. Germline V gene data show CDR1 as SGHVS and CDR2 as FQNEAQ. The CDR3 nucleotides read TGTGCCAGCAGCAAAGACAATTGGGGTATGGATAATAGCAATCAGCCCCAGCATTTT. It codes for CASSKDNWGMDNSNQPQHF.

Ten or more counts support this clonotype. In nucleotides, the CDR3 is TGTGCCAGCAGCCGGACAGGGTCTGAAGCTTTCTTT. Translating gives CASSRTGSEAFF. J is TRBJ1-1 and V is TRBV5-5; the match to TRBD1 covers 8 bases. The V and J ends lost 4 bases and 6 bases, in that order; junction bases with no gene match: 2. The CDR3 totals 12 residues. CDR1 and CDR2 (germline): SGHKS, YYEKEE (reference sequence).

This chain connects TRBV11-1 to TRBJ2-1, with 8 bases fitting TRBD2. Germline CDR1 SGHAT, CDR2 FQDESV (reference sequence). Losses at the gene ends were 3 bases for V and 6 bases for J; bases not matched to a gene: 7. The CDR3 runs to 15 residues. For the CDR3, the DNA is TGTGCCAGCAGCTTTATCGGGACTAGTGGCAATGAGCAGTTCTTC. Translation: CASSFIGTSGNEQFF.

This clonotype was counted ten times or more. The genes are TRBV18 and TRBJ2-2; possible D gene TRBD1, 6 bases. CDR1 and CDR2 (germline): KGHSH, LQKENI. CDR3 length equals 17 residues. The V and J ends lost 0 bases and 0 bases respectively, with 11 bases between them. This chain's CDR3 is CASSPPDSHPNTGELFF. DNA of the CDR3: TGTGCCAGCTCACCACCGGACAGCCACCCGAACACCGGGGAGCTGTTTTTT.

CDR3 amino acids: CASSRHGAQDEQYV. The CDR3 nucleotides are TGTGCCAGCAGCCGCCACGGTGCCCAGGACGAGCAGTACGTC. V usage is TRBV11-2 and J usage is TRBJ2-7; D remains ambiguous. The CDR3 covers 14 residues. The V gene's germline CDR1 is SGHAT and CDR2 FQNNGV. V gave up 5 bases and J gave up 5 bases, with 16 bases separating them.

The genes are TRBV5-5 and TRBJ2-7; 11 positions agree with TRBD2. The V gene's germline CDR1 is SGHKS and CDR2 YYEKEE (reference sequence). This CDR3 comprises 15 residues. With V trimmed by 4 bases and J by 3 bases, 6 bases remained unmatched. The CDR3 reads CASSAMGLADYEQYF. In DNA form, the CDR3 reads TGTGCCAGCAGCGCTATGGGACTAGCGGACTACGAGCAGTACTTC.

This clonotype occurred a few times. The rearrangement uses TRBV5-6 and TRBJ1-2; TRBD1 is a possible D gene (5 bases). CDR1 is SGHDT and CDR2 is YYEEEE in the germline V gene. This CDR3 has 14 residues. V lost 4 bases and J 4 bases, leaving 14 bases between the germline ends. This chain's CDR3 is CASSEVTGFYGYTF. DNA of the CDR3: TGTGCCAGCAGCGAAGTTACAGGCTTCTATGGCTACACCTTC.